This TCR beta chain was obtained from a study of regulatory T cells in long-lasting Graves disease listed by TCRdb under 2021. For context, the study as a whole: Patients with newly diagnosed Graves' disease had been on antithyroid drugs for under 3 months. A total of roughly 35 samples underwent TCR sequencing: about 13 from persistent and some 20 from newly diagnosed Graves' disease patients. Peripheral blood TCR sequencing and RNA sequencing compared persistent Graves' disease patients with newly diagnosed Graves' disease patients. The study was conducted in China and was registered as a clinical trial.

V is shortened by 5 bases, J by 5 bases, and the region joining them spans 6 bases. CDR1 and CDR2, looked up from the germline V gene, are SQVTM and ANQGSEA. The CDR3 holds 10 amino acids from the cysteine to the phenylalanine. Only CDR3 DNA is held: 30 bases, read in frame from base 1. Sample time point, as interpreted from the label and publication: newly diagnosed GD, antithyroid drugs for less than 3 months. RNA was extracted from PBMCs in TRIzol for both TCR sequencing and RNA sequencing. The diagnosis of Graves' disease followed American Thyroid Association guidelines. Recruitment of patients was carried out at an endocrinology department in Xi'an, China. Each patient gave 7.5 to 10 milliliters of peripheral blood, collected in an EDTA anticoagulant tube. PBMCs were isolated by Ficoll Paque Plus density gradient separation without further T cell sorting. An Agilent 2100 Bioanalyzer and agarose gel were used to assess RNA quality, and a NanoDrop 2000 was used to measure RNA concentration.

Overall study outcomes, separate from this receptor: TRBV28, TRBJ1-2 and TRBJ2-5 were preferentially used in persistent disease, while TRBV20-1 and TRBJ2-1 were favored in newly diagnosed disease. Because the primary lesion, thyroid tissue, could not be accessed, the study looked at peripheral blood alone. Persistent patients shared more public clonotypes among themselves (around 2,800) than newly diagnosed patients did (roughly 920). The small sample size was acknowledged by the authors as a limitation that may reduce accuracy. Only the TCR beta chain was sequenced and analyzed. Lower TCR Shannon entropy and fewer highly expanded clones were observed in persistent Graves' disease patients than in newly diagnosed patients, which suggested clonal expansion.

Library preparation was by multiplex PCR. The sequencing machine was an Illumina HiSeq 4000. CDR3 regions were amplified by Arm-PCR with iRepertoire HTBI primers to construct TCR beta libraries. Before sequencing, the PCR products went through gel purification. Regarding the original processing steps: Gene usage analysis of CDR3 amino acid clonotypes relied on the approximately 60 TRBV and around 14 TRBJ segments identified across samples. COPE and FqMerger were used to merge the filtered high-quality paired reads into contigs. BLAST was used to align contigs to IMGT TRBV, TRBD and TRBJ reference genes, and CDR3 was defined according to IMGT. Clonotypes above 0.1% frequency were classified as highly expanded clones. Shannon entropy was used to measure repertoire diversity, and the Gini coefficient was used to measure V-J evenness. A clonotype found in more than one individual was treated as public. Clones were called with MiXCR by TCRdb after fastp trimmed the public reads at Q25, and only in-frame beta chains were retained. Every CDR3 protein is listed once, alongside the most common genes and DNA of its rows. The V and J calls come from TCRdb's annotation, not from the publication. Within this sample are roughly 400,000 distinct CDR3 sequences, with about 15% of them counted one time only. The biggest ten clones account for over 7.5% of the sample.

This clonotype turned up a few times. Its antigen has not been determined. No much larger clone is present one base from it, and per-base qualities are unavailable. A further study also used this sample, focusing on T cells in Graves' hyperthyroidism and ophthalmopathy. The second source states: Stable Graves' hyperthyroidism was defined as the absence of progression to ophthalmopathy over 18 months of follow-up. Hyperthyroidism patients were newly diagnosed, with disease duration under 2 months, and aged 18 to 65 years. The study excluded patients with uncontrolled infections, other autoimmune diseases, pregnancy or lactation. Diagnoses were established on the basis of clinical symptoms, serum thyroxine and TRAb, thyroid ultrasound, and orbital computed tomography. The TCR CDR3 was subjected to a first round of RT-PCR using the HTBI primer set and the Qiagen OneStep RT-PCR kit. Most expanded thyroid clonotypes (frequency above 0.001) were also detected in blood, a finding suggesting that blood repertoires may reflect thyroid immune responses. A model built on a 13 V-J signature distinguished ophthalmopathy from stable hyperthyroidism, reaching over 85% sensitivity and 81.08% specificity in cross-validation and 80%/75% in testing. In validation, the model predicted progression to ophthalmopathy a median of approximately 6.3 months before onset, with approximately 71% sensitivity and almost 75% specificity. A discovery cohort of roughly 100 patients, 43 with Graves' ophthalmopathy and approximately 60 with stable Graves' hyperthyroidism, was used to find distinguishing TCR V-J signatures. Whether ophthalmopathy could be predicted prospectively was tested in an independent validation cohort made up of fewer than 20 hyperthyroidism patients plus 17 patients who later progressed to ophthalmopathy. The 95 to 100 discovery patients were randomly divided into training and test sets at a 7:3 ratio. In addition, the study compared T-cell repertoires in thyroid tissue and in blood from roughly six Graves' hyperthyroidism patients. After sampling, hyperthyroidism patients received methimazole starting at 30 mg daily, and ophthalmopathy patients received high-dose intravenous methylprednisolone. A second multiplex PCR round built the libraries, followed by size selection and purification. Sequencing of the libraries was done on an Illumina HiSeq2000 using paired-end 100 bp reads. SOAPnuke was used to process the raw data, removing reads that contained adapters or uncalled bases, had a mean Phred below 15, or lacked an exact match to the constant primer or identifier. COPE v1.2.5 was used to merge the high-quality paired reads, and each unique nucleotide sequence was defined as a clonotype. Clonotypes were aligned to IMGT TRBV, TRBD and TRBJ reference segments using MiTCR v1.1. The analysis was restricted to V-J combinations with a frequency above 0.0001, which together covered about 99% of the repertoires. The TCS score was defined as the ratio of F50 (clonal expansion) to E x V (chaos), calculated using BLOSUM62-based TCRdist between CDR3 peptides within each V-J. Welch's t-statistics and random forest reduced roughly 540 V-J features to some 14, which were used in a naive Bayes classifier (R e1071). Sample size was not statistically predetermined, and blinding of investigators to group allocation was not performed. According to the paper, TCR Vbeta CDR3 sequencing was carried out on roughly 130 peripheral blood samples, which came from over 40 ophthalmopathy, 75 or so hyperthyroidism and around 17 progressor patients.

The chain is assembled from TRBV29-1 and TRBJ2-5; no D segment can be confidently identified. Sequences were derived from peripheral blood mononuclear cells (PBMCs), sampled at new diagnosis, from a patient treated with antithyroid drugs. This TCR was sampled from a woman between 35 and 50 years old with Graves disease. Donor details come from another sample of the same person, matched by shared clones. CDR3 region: CSVNQETQYF. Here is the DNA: TGCAGCGTTAATCAGGAGACCCAGTACTTC.